This T cell receptor (beta chain) is from a study of control samples from healthy donors and cancer patients (dated by TCRdb to the early 2020s). A word on this clone: What antigen it recognizes has not been identified. No base quality information exists; no much larger clone differs at one position.

Receptors were amplified or captured by the immunoSEQ multiplex PCR assay. TCRdb took this table from immuneACCESS and kept in-frame rearrangements with V and J called. Such tables lack part of the clones; where checked against another copy, unresolved V genes explain under half of the gap, and the rest is unexplained. Here the sample has about 410,000 clones; roughly 90% occur a single time. The ten largest make up around 6.8% of the sample. The sequence came from a man aged 35 to 55 with head and neck cancer. The specimen sequenced was PBMCs.

The CDR3 protein sequence reads: CASSLPQGREQYF. The DNA sequence is given as TGTGCCAGCAGTTTGCCCCAGGGGCGCGAGCAGTACTTC. This receptor chain uses TRBV12-3 or TRBV12-4 and TRBJ2-7; a tentative D call is TRBD1 (6 bases match). Trimming takes 3 bases from V and 6 bases from J, and the germline ends sit 12 bases apart. Spanning cysteine to phenylalanine, the CDR3 consists of 13 amino acids. Of all the DNA, just the CDR3 is kept, 39 bases in frame from base 1.